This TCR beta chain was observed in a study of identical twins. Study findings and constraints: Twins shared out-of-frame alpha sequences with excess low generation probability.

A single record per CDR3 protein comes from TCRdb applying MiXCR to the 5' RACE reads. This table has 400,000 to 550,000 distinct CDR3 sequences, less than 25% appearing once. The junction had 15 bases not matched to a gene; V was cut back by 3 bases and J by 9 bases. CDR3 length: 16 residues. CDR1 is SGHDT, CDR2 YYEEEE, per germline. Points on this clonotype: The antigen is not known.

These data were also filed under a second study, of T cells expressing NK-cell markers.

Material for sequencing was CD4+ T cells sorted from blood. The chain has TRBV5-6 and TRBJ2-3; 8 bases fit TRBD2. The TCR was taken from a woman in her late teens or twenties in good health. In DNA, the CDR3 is TGTGCCAGCAGCTCCCACGAGAGCGGGAGAGAAGGAACGCAGTATTTT. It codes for CASSSHESGREGTQYF. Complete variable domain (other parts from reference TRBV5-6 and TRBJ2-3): DAGVTQSPTHLIKTRGQQVTLRCSPKSGHDTVSWYQQALGQGPQFIFQYYEEEERQRGNFPDRFSGHQFPNYSSELNVNALLLGDSALYLCASSSHESGREGTQYFGPGTRLTVL.